These 32 T cell receptor beta chains share one sample of origin, sequenced in a study of blood T cell repertoires in COVID-19. Measured with immunoSEQ multiplex PCR; TCRdb has only the in-frame clones, and not every one. The sample has 200,000 to 250,000 clones, 70% to 90% seen once. The sample consisted of peripheral blood. The receptor source for this set is a man in his sixties with acute or convalescent COVID-19.

The chain combines TRBV6-5 with TRBJ1-5; weak D call: TRBD1 (6 bases). The CDR3 length is 15 residues. Germline V gene data show CDR1 as MNHEY and CDR2 as SVGAGI. V was pared by 5 bases and J by 1 base, with 12 bases between. CDR3 protein: CASSPRGGSNQPQHF. The CDR3 DNA is TGTGCCAGCAGTCCGCGAGGGGGAAGCAATCAGCCCCAGCATTTT.

This chain connects TRBV27 to TRBJ2-3, with a tentative D call TRBD2 (6 bases). V shed 7 bases and J shed 6 bases, with 11 bases lying between them. The CDR3 sequence is 12 residues long. Germline V CDR1 and CDR2: MNHEY, SMNVEV (reference sequence). CDR3 in amino acids: CASMRGLDTQYF. DNA for the CDR3: TGTGCCAGCATGCGGGGATTGGATACGCAGTATTTT.

This chain uses TRBV7-3 with TRBJ1-1, with 9 bases that match TRBD1. From germline, CDR1 is SGHTA and CDR2 FQGTGA. J lost 3 bases, V lost 6 bases, and 5 bases had no gene match. CDR3 length: 14 amino acids. The DNA of the CDR3 is TGTGCCAGCAGACAGACAGGGGGTGACACTGAAGCTTTCTTT. This translates into CASRQTGGDTEAFF.

V is TRBV4-3 and J is TRBJ1-1; D is unclear. V gave up 0 bases and J gave up 1 base, with 15 bases separating them. This CDR3 is 17 amino acids long. Per germline, CDR1 LGHNA and CDR2 YSLEER. CDR3 nucleotide sequence: TGCGCCAGCAGCCAAGAGAGAGTCGGGTTGGGGAACACTGAAGCTTTCTTT. Its translation: CASSQERVGLGNTEAFF.

This clone was observed a few times. This chain connects TRBV5-6 to TRBJ1-5, with D possibly matching TRBD1 (5 bases). The CDR3 has 18 residues. Trimming left V 2 bases short and J 0 bases short, with 18 bases between. Germline V CDR1 and CDR2: SGHDT, YYEEEE. CDR3 protein: CASSFRGAGPHSNQPQHF. The CDR3 bases are TGTGCCAGCAGCTTTCGAGGGGCGGGGCCTCATAGCAATCAGCCCCAGCATTTT.

This sequence joins TRBV5-4 and TRBJ2-1; a possible D gene is TRBD1 (6 bases). CDR1 SGHNT and CDR2 YYREEE come from the germline V gene (reference sequence). The V and J ends lost 4 bases and 6 bases respectively, with 17 bases between them. The CDR3 totals 15 residues. The CDR3: CASSHWGKGGNEQFF. CDR3 coding DNA: TGTGCCAGCAGCCATTGGGGGAAAGGGGGCAATGAGCAGTTCTTC.

This chain uses TRBV15 with TRBJ2-1; the D gene is possibly TRBD2 (5 bases). V lost 2 bases and J 4 bases, leaving 15 bases between the germline ends. Per germline, CDR1 LNHNV and CDR2 YYDKDF (reference sequence). The CDR3 totals 16 residues. DNA for the CDR3: TGTGCCACCAGCAGAAAAAGAGGGCCGGTTTACAATGAGCAGTTCTTC. The encoded protein is CATSRKRGPVYNEQFF.

The chain has TRBV7-9 and TRBJ1-5, with TRBD1 matching 7 bases. Germline assignment: CDR1 SEHNR and CDR2 FQNEAQ (reference sequence). V was pared by 1 base and J by 3 bases, with 6 bases of the junction left unmatched. The CDR3 is 16 residues long. The CDR3 region has the DNA TGTGCCAGCAGCTTAGAACAGGGGCGGGTCAATCAGCCCCAGCATTTT. This gives the protein CASSLEQGRVNQPQHF.

The rearrangement uses TRBV18 and TRBJ1-5; D is perhaps TRBD1 (5 bases). Germline values: CDR1 KGHSH, CDR2 LQKENI. Trimming shortened V by 6 bases and J by 5 bases, and 11 bases separated the two germline ends. The CDR3 spans 13 residues. CDR3 nucleotide sequence: TGTGCCAGCTCGCGGACGGGGGATCAGCCCCAGCATTTT. It codes for CASSRTGDQPQHF.

The chain couples TRBV2 to TRBJ1-5; D unresolved. Germline lookup yields CDR1 SNHLY and CDR2 FYNNEI. This CDR3 is 17 amino acids long. The V end was cut by 0 bases, the J end by 1 base, with 13 bases between. DNA for the CDR3: TGTGCCAGCAGTGAAGCGCTGAGGGAGGTCAGCAATCAGCCCCAGCATTTT. Translated: CASSEALREVSNQPQHF. The complete variable domain, with remaining parts taken from reference TRBV2 and TRBJ1-5, reads EPEVTQTPSHQVTQMGQEVILRCVPISNHLYFYWYRQILGQKVEFLVSFYNNEISEKSEIFDDQFSVERPDGSNFTLKIRSTKLEDSAMYFCASSEALREVSNQPQHFGDGTRLSIL.

This clone came up a few times. The V call is TRBV7-9, the J call TRBJ1-1; tentative D call: TRBD1 (5 bases). The V end lost 6 bases, the J end lost 8 bases, and 13 bases lay between the germline ends. The CDR3 covers 12 residues. Germline CDR1 and CDR2: SEHNR and FQNEAQ (reference sequence). The CDR3 nucleotides read TGTGCCAGCAGTTGGGGCGTTGGCGAAGCTTTCTTT. This gives the protein CASSWGVGEAFF.

V usage is TRBV5-1 and J usage is TRBJ2-5; D unresolved. In germline, CDR1 is SGHRS, CDR2 YFSETQ. Trimming took off 4 bases at V and 7 bases at J, with 8 bases between the two ends. The CDR3 is 11 residues long. The CDR3 loop reads CASSQEATQYF. Written as DNA, the CDR3 is TGCGCCAGCAGCCAAGAGGCGACCCAGTACTTC.

The rearrangement links TRBV20-1 to TRBJ1-1; 10 bases align to TRBD1. This CDR3 has 15 amino acids. V trimming: 3 bases; J trimming: 11 bases; junction bases outside the gene matches: 15. From germline, CDR1 is DFQATT and CDR2 SNEGSKA (reference sequence). CDR3: CSASPRDRGFELAFF. In DNA, the CDR3 is TGCAGTGCTAGTCCCCGGGACAGGGGCTTTGAATTGGCTTTCTTT.

The chain combines TRBV27 with TRBJ1-6; 11 nucleotides agree with TRBD1. CDR3 size: 15 residues. The V gene's germline CDR1 is MNHEY and CDR2 SMNVEV (reference sequence). V gave up 5 bases and J gave up 6 bases; unmatched junction bases: 3. The DNA for the CDR3 is TGTGCCAGCAGTCGAGGGACAGGGGGTAATTCACCCCTCCACTTT. Its translation: CASSRGTGGNSPLHF.

V gene TRBV5-1 combines with J gene TRBJ2-6; 8 bases align to TRBD1. Germline V lookup: CDR1 SGHRS, CDR2 YFSETQ. V was pared by 4 bases and J by 0 bases, with 6 bases of the junction left unmatched. The CDR3 is 17 residues long. The CDR3 reads CASSPTGGNSGANVLTF. In nucleotides, the CDR3 is TGCGCCAGCAGCCCAACAGGGGGAAACTCTGGGGCCAACGTCCTGACTTTC.

In this sample, this clone turned up many times. The chain joins TRBV7-8 to TRBJ1-6; 7 bases fit TRBD1. V dropped 6 bases and J dropped 7; count of bases not matched to a gene: 6. Germline V gene data show CDR1 as SGHVS and CDR2 as FQNEAQ. The length of the CDR3 is 14 residues. The CDR3 DNA reads as TGTGCCAGCAGACCTCAGGGGGGCAATTCACCCCTCCACTTT. This gives the protein CASRPQGGNSPLHF.

A word on this clone: Distinct nucleotide sequences in the sample also encode this CDR3. V usage is TRBV7-2 and J usage is TRBJ2-3; D might be TRBD1 (6 bases). The CDR3 spans 13 residues. Germline loops: CDR1 SGHTA, CDR2 FQGNSA. Deletions cut 2 bases from V and 6 bases from J, with 9 bases between. Here the CDR3 reads CASSLRGSDTQYF. The CDR3 DNA sequence: TGTGCCAGCAGCTTAAGGGGGTCCGATACGCAGTATTTT.

The chain links TRBV20-1 to TRBJ1-2; D is ambiguous. The CDR3 consists of 11 residues. Germline CDR1 is DFQATT and CDR2 is SNEGSKA (reference sequence). Trimming left V 0 bases short and J 8 bases short, with 7 bases between. CDR3 in amino acids: CSARETIGYTF. Here the CDR3 DNA reads TGCAGTGCTAGAGAGACTATCGGCTACACCTTC.

The chain combines TRBV29-1 with TRBJ1-4, with D perhaps matching TRBD1 (6 bases). Per the germline V gene, CDR1 is SQVTM and CDR2 is ANQGSEA. V lost 4 bases, J lost 5 bases, and 14 bases lay in between. The CDR3 contains 14 residues. CDR3 DNA sequence: TGCAGCGTTGCGGGGGCGCGGGGGAATGAAAAACTGTTTTTT. Protein: CSVAGARGNEKLFF.

This sequence joins TRBV9 and TRBJ2-2; 8 nucleotides match TRBD2. Germline CDR1 and CDR2: SGDLS and YYNGEE. V was clipped by 4 bases and J by 4 bases; unmatched bases: 12. The CDR3 runs to 17 residues. CDR3 in DNA: TGTGCCAGCAGCCCCTTGCCCGGGGGGGCCGGCACCGGGGAGCTGTTTTTT. Its protein product is CASSPLPGGAGTGELFF.

J is TRBJ2-5 and V is TRBV19; 7 nucleotides align to TRBD2. The CDR3 is made up of 14 amino acids. The trim removed 6 bases at V and 4 bases at J, leaving 8 bases unmatched. Germline loops: CDR1 LNHDA, CDR2 SQIVND (reference sequence). CDR3 coding DNA: TGTGCCAGTAGGGGAGGGGCTACCCTAGAGACCCAGTACTTC. This sequence encodes CASRGGATLETQYF.

The DNA of the CDR3 is TGTGCCAGCAGAGCCACTGTTGGCAATCAGCCCCAGCATTTT. This translates into CASRATVGNQPQHF. The J gene is TRBJ1-5, the V gene TRBV2; D gene ambiguous. This CDR3 comprises 14 residues. The germline CDR1 and CDR2 sequences are SNHLY and FYNNEI. The V and J ends lost 6 bases and 2 bases respectively, with 11 bases between them.

The chain employs TRBV4-1 and TRBJ2-7, with 7 bases matching TRBD1. Germline V gene sequence: CDR1 MGHRA, CDR2 YSYEKL. This CDR3 is built from 16 residues. V lost 3 bases and J lost 3; bases outside the gene matches: 11. In DNA, the CDR3 is TGCGCCAGCAGCCACAGTGCACAGGGGTTAATCTACGAGCAGTACTTC. Protein sequence: CASSHSAQGLIYEQYF.

The chain couples TRBV28 to TRBJ1-4; 8 bases are a match to TRBD1. CDR3 size: 15 residues. The J segment lost 8 bases and the V segment lost 5 bases, leaving 10 bases of the junction unmatched. The germline V gene has CDR1 MDHEN and CDR2 SYDVKM. In DNA, the CDR3 is TGTGCCAGCAGTATCCAGACAGGGGTCGCGGAAAAACTGTTTTTT. Translated, it gives CASSIQTGVAEKLFF.

This clone was counted once. The V call is TRBV6-2 or TRBV6-3, the J call TRBJ2-5, with 7 bases lining up with TRBD1. Germline values: CDR1 MNHEY, CDR2 SVGEGT. The CDR3 spans 14 residues. The V gene end was trimmed by 2 bases and the J gene end by 4 bases; junction bases not matched to a gene: 4. DNA of the CDR3: TGTGCCAGCAGTTACCAGACAGGGAGAGAGACCCAGTACTTC. Translation gives CASSYQTGRETQYF.

The V call is TRBV9, the J call TRBJ2-3; D is possibly TRBD2 (6 bases). Per germline, CDR1 SGDLS and CDR2 YYNGEE. There are 12 residues in the CDR3. V was trimmed by 4 bases and J by 12 bases, leaving 15 bases between them. The CDR3 loop reads CASSPREEHQYF. The CDR3 DNA is TGTGCCAGCAGCCCCAGGGAGGAGCACCAGTATTTT.

This chain uses TRBV5-1 with TRBJ2-3, with TRBD2 matching 10 bases. This CDR3 is 16 amino acids long. V was clipped by 3 bases and J by 5 bases; unmatched bases: 9. Germline V CDR1 and CDR2: SGHRS, YFSETQ. Here the CDR3 reads CASSSRQRGGGDTQYF. CDR3 coding DNA: TGCGCCAGCAGCTCCCGACAGCGGGGGGGAGGAGATACGCAGTATTTT.

This clone has just a few counts. The chain is built from TRBV18 and TRBJ2-1; 8 bases are a match to TRBD1. Trimming took 5 bases from V and 6 from J; bases not matched to a gene: 6. This CDR3 has 14 residues. The germline gives CDR1 KGHSH, CDR2 LQKENI. CDR3 coding DNA: TGTGCCAGCTCAAAGACAGGGGCATTCAATGAGCAGTTCTTC. This codes for CASSKTGAFNEQFF.

The rearrangement links TRBV9 to TRBJ1-1; 7 nucleotides line up with TRBD1. Trimming cost V 0 bases and J 9 bases; bases outside gene matches: 8. Per germline, CDR1 SGDLS and CDR2 YYNGEE. The CDR3 spans 14 residues. The CDR3 DNA reads TGTGCCAGCAGCGTAGCAGGGGGAAAGGAGAAAGCTTTCTTT. As protein: CASSVAGGKEKAFF.

This chain joins TRBV7-6 and TRBJ2-3; 16 bases are a match to TRBD2. The CDR3 totals 18 residues. CDR1 and CDR2 (germline): SGHVS, FNYEAQ. V was pared by 5 bases and J by 3 bases, with 8 bases of the junction left unmatched. CDR3 in DNA: TGTGCCAGCAGCCTAGGGACTAGCGGGGGGGCCTTTACAGATACGCAGTATTTT. As protein: CASSLGTSGGAFTDTQYF.

In its sample, this clone was seen a few times. The genes are TRBV6-1 and TRBJ2-1, with no clear D. CDR1 and CDR2 (germline): MNHNS, SASEGT. The CDR3 consists of 12 residues. V lost 3 bases and J lost 7, with 7 bases in between. The CDR3 loop reads CASSDILNEQFF. The CDR3 DNA follows: TGTGCCAGCAGTGATATCCTGAATGAGCAGTTCTTC.

In its sample, this clone was seen a few times. This sequence joins TRBV19 and TRBJ1-1, with 7 bases aligning to TRBD1. The CDR3 has 15 residues. V lost 3 bases to trimming and J lost 1 base; unmatched junction nucleotides: 5. Germline-derived CDR1 and CDR2 are LNHDA and SQIVND (reference sequence). The CDR3 loop is CASSIPGGANTEAFF. DNA for the CDR3: TGTGCCAGTAGTATCCCAGGGGGAGCGAACACTGAAGCTTTCTTT. The variable domain in full, with the rest retrieved from reference TRBV19 and TRBJ1-1, is DGGITQSPKYLFRKEGQNVTLSCEQNLNHDAMYWYRQDPGQGLRLIYYSQIVNDFQKGDIAEGYSVSREKKESFPLTVTSAQKNPTAFYLCASSIPGGANTEAFFGQGTRLTVV.